Below, 22 T cell receptor beta chains from the same sample are listed, as sequenced in a study of cytomegalovirus exposure and HLA in healthy donors. PCR involved 60 Vbeta and 13 Jbeta primers. Data came from immunoSEQ multiplex PCR; TCRdb stores just in-frame clones and leaves some out. The sample lists fewer than 150,000 clones; roughly 80% were seen once. The sequenced sample was PBMCs. Source of these receptors: a female donor in good health and CMV-seropositive.

V usage is TRBV6-1 and J usage is TRBJ1-2; 8 nucleotides agree with TRBD1. J gave up 4 bases and V 2 bases, and 3 bases lay outside the gene matches. The length of the CDR3 is 14 residues. Germline V CDR1 and CDR2: MNHNS, SASEGT. The CDR3 is CASSETGGVYGYTF. For the CDR3, the DNA is TGTGCCAGCAGTGAAACAGGGGGAGTCTATGGCTACACCTTC.

The chain is built from TRBV6-1 and TRBJ1-5; D is perhaps TRBD1 (6 bases). The CDR3 extends over 13 amino acids. V was pared by 8 bases and J by 4 bases, with 12 bases between. Germline lookup yields CDR1 MNHNS and CDR2 SASEGT. Here the CDR3 reads CASGTPGNQPQHF. The CDR3 DNA follows: TGTGCCAGCGGGACACCGGGTAATCAGCCCCAGCATTTT.

The V gene is TRBV27, the J gene TRBJ1-1; TRBD1 aligns across 9 bases. Germline V gene lookup returns CDR1 MNHEY and CDR2 SMNVEV (reference sequence). After removal of 6 bases from V and 6 bases from J, the junction contained 14 bases not matched to a gene. This CDR3 is 16 amino acids long. The CDR3 DNA reads TGTGCCAGCAGCCGTTGGACAGGGGATTTTGTCCCTGAAGCTTTCTTT. Its protein product is CASSRWTGDFVPEAFF.

V and J are TRBV7-2 and TRBJ2-3; 14 positions agree with TRBD2. V was clipped by 2 bases and J by 0 bases; unmatched bases: 4. Germline V gene data show CDR1 as SGHTA and CDR2 as FQGNSA. There are 18 residues in the CDR3. The CDR3 sequence: CASSLRGLAGESTDTQYF. As DNA, the CDR3 is TGTGCCAGCAGCTTAAGGGGACTAGCGGGGGAGAGCACAGATACGCAGTATTTT. Variable domain in full (rest from reference TRBV7-2 and TRBJ2-3): GAGVSQSPSNKVTEKGKDVELRCDPISGHTALYWYRQSLGQGLEFLIYFQGNSAPDKSGLPSDRFSAERTGGSVSTLTIQRTQQEDSAVYLCASSLRGLAGESTDTQYFGPGTRLTVL.

The chain carries TRBV29-1 and TRBJ1-2, with 8 nucleotides matching TRBD1. The CDR3 runs to 13 residues. Losses at the gene ends were 3 bases for V and 7 bases for J; bases not matched to a gene: 7. Germline V CDR1 and CDR2: SQVTM, ANQGSEA. The CDR3 sequence is CSVEKEQGGGYTF. Here the CDR3 DNA reads TGCAGCGTTGAGAAGGAACAGGGGGGTGGCTACACCTTC.

CDR3 DNA: TGTGCCAGCTCCGGGACAGGGGCCCCGGGAGAGACCCAGTACTTC. Translation: CASSGTGAPGETQYF. The chain uses TRBV2 and TRBJ2-5; 10 positions match TRBD1. CDR3 length: 15 residues. V lost 8 bases to trimming and J lost 4 bases; unmatched junction nucleotides: 10. The germline CDR1 and CDR2 sequences are SNHLY and FYNNEI.

The chain is built from TRBV27 and TRBJ1-1; possible D gene TRBD1, 5 bases. There are 14 residues in the CDR3. Germline assignment: CDR1 MNHEY and CDR2 SMNVEV (reference sequence). V was shortened by 4 bases and J by 3 bases, with 12 bases between the two germline ends. The chain's CDR3 is CASSSPGFYTEAFF. The DNA of the CDR3 is TGTGCCAGCAGTTCCCCAGGGTTTTACACTGAAGCTTTCTTT.

The chain combines TRBV4-1 with TRBJ2-1; 8 nucleotides line up with TRBD2. Trimming removed 3 bases from V and 9 bases from J; junction bases left unmatched: 7. This CDR3 is 14 amino acids long. Germline values: CDR1 MGHRA, CDR2 YSYEKL. CDR3 amino acids: CASSQIRGGSEQFF. As DNA, the CDR3 is TGCGCCAGCAGCCAGATCCGGGGGGGCAGTGAGCAGTTCTTC.

This chain joins TRBV18 and TRBJ2-5; TRBD2 matches 11 bases. V was pared by 3 bases and J by 2 bases, with 8 bases of the junction left unmatched. Germline assignment: CDR1 KGHSH and CDR2 LQKENI. The CDR3 covers 17 residues. CDR3 sequence reads: CASSPQTSGDEQETQYF. Written as DNA, the CDR3 is TGTGCCAGCTCACCCCAGACTAGCGGGGACGAACAAGAGACCCAGTACTTC. Together with reference TRBV18 and TRBJ2-5, the CDR3 gives the full variable domain: NAGVMQNPRHLVRRRGQEARLRCSPMKGHSHVYWYRQLPEEGLKFMVYLQKENIIDESGMPKERFSAEFPKEGPSILRIQQVVRGDSAAYFCASSPQTSGDEQETQYFGPGTRLLVL.

V and J are TRBV5-1 and TRBJ1-5; 7 bases map to TRBD1. The V segment lost 5 bases and the J segment 6 bases; nucleotides outside the gene matches: 5. CDR1 is SGHRS, CDR2 YFSETQ, per germline. The CDR3 totals 13 residues. DNA of the CDR3: TGCGCCAGCAGACTTTACAGGGGTCAGCCCCAGCATTTT. Translation: CASRLYRGQPQHF.

This sequence joins TRBV2 and TRBJ2-3; possibly TRBD2 for D (6 bases). Germline CDR1 and CDR2: SNHLY and FYNNEI. The CDR3 extends over 16 amino acids. The V end lost 7 bases, the J end lost 1 base, and 18 bases lay between the germline ends. The CDR3 nucleotides are TGTGCCAGCACCCGAGACCGGGACTCGGGCACAGATACGCAGTATTTT. Protein: CASTRDRDSGTDTQYF.

V is TRBV2 and J is TRBJ1-1, with D possibly matching TRBD1 (5 bases). V lost 3 bases and J lost 0, with 8 bases in between. Germline CDR1 is SNHLY and CDR2 is FYNNEI. The CDR3 sequence is 14 residues long. The CDR3 coding sequence is TGTGCCAGCAGTGAGGCAGGGATGAACACTGAAGCTTTCTTT. This translates into CASSEAGMNTEAFF. Full variable domain (remainder filled in from reference TRBV2 and TRBJ1-1): EPEVTQTPSHQVTQMGQEVILRCVPISNHLYFYWYRQILGQKVEFLVSFYNNEISEKSEIFDDQFSVERPDGSNFTLKIRSTKLEDSAMYFCASSEAGMNTEAFFGQGTRLTVV.

This chain connects TRBV19 to TRBJ2-1; 8 bases are shared with TRBD2. The CDR3 has 15 residues. The germline V gene has CDR1 LNHDA and CDR2 SQIVND (reference sequence). J gave up 2 bases and V 5 bases, and 5 bases lay outside the gene matches. In nucleotides, the CDR3 is TGTGCCAGTAGTCGAGCGGGGGACCCCTACAATGAGCAGTTCTTC. It is translated as CASSRAGDPYNEQFF.

V and J are TRBV5-1 and TRBJ1-4; 10 nucleotides agree with TRBD1. The CDR3 is made up of 17 amino acids. J lost 9 bases, V lost 1 base, and 12 bases had no gene match. The germline gives CDR1 SGHRS, CDR2 YFSETQ. The CDR3 region is CASSLKQPGQGIQKLFF. The CDR3 DNA reads TGCGCCAGCAGCTTGAAGCAACCGGGACAGGGGATACAAAAACTGTTTTTT.

This clone appeared a few times. The chain has TRBV5-1 and TRBJ2-5; 9 nucleotides agree with TRBD1. Looked up from germline, CDR1 is SGHRS and CDR2 is YFSETQ. The ends lost 3 bases at V and 5 bases at J; junction bases unmatched: 5. The CDR3 has 14 amino acids. Written as DNA, the CDR3 is TGCGCCAGCAGCTCCCGGGACAGGGATGAGACCCAGTACTTC. Its translation: CASSSRDRDETQYF. The full variable domain, in which reference TRBV5-1 and TRBJ2-5 provide the parts outside the CDR3, is KAGVTQTPRYLIKTRGQQVTLSCSPISGHRSVSWYQQTPGQGLQFLFEYFSETQRNKGNFPGRFSGRQFSNSRSEMNVSTLELGDSALYLCASSSRDRDETQYFGPGTRLLVL.

The CDR3 DNA reads TGTGCCAGCAGCTTGGCCGGGGGGGACACTGAAGCTTTCTTT. Protein: CASSLAGGDTEAFF. J is TRBJ1-1 and V is TRBV5-6, with a weak D call TRBD1 (5 bases). The CDR3 is 14 amino acids. Germline CDR1 and CDR2: SGHDT and YYEEEE. The V end was cut by 0 bases, the J end by 3 bases, with 9 bases between.

The genes are TRBV10-3 and TRBJ1-6; 9 nucleotides align to TRBD1. The CDR3 has 17 amino acids. With V trimmed by 7 bases and J by 0 bases, 7 bases remained unmatched. The germline CDR1 and CDR2 sequences are ENHRY and SYGVKD. The DNA of the CDR3 is TGTGCCATCATCGGACAGGGGCGGAGCTCCTATAATTCACCCCTCCACTTT. It encodes CAIIGQGRSSYNSPLHF.

This chain joins TRBV12-2 and TRBJ2-7; TRBD1, the table's D call, lacks a check against the DNA. TRBV12-2 is noted as a pseudogene. The length of the CDR3 is 17 residues. Written as DNA, the CDR3 is TGTGCAAGTCGCTCCGGCCCCCGCAGGGCTCTGAAGGACGAGCAGTACTTC. It yields the protein CASRSGPRRALKDEQYF.

This sequence joins TRBV5-4 and TRBJ2-1, with 7 bases matching TRBD2. Trimming at V came to 4 bases and at J to 7 bases, leaving 11 bases not matched to a gene. This CDR3 is built from 15 residues. Germline V gene data show CDR1 as SGHNT and CDR2 as YYREEE (reference sequence). The CDR3 region is CASSVTSWGGNEQFF. CDR3 nucleotide sequence: TGTGCCAGCAGCGTAACTAGCTGGGGGGGTAATGAGCAGTTCTTC.

The chain employs TRBV7-3 and TRBJ2-2; the D is unclear. Per germline, CDR1 SGHTA and CDR2 FQGTGA. The germline V and J ends were trimmed by 1 base and 3 bases, with 6 bases remaining between them. The CDR3 runs 14 residues. In nucleotides, the CDR3 is TGTGCCAGCAGCTTAATGAGCTACACCGGGGAGCTGTTTTTT. Protein: CASSLMSYTGELFF.

The rearrangement uses TRBV6-6 and TRBJ2-5, with D tentatively TRBD1 (5 bases). The CDR3 length is 13 residues. V was cut by 5 bases and J by 4 bases, with 11 bases left in between. Per the germline V gene, CDR1 is MNHNY and CDR2 is SVGAGI (reference sequence). CDR3 sequence: CASSVQGRETQYF. The CDR3 DNA reads TGTGCCAGCAGTGTTCAGGGAAGAGAGACCCAGTACTTC.

J is TRBJ1-2 and V is TRBV7-9, with unresolved D. The V end lost 3 bases, the J end lost 4 bases, and 18 bases lay between the germline ends. Per the germline V gene, CDR1 is SEHNR and CDR2 is FQNEAQ (reference sequence). CDR3 size: 16 residues. The CDR3 DNA reads as TGTGCCAGCAGCTTCGGTCTGGCAGGAGGGCCCTATGGCTACACCTTC. Residues: CASSFGLAGGPYGYTF.